This TCR beta chain was observed in a study of read filtering for tumor transcriptome and immune sequencing (dated by TCRdb to 2020 to 2022). In terms of the full investigation: The cohort had about 17 male and 14 female patients with a mean age of around 66 years, ranging from 47 to 80. By revised international staging, eight or nine patients were R-ISS I, fewer than 20 were R-ISS II and over five were R-ISS III. After DNase treatment, whole-transcriptome libraries were prepared using the TruSeq RNA Access Library Prep Kit. TCR-region mapped reads per sample ranged from about 3.5 to 11 million with IR-seq versus only about 75 to 1273 with RNA-seq. TCR repertoires obtained by targeted immune repertoire sequencing and by bulk whole-transcriptome sequencing performed on the same bone marrow samples were compared. A main aim was a read-filtering strategy for immune repertoire data, specifically whether clonotypes supported by a single read should be removed.

Every patient had bone marrow sampled at the time of active disease. Ficoll-Hypaque density gradient centrifugation was used to isolate bone marrow mononuclear cells. Myeloma plasma cells were removed and CD138-negative cells were collected by negative selection after labeling with CD138 magnetic microbeads on a MACS separator. Flow cytometry with CD138 antibodies on an Attune NxT was used to check how pure the isolated cells were. TRIzol reagent was used to extract total RNA, which was then quantified with a NanoDrop spectrophotometer. Paired RNA-seq and IR-seq were performed on the CD138-negative bone marrow sample of each patient. As concerns this clonotype: The antigen it recognizes is unknown. No much larger clonotype is one base removed from it; base qualities were not supplied.

The paper as a whole reports these results and caveats: The sorted CD138-negative fraction was not purified T cells but a mixed bone marrow immune population. Compared with RNA-seq, IR-seq captured clonotypes at much greater depth and more reliably, and a smaller IR-seq throughput was enough to identify most of the shared clonotypes. Single-read clonotypes made up around 85% of clonotypes but only approximately 4% of total reads in IR-seq, compared with approximately 70% of clonotypes and around 41% of reads in RNA-seq. When single-read clonotypes were removed, the proportions of shared clonotypes in IR-seq and RNA-seq correlated more strongly.

The Immunoverse kit was used to build TCR libraries from around 420 ng RNA, with molecular barcoded adaptors covering alpha/delta and beta/gamma chains. TCR library preparation used the same RNA that went into transcriptome sequencing. TCR libraries were sequenced on an Illumina HiSeq 4000 with 2 x 150 cycles. In the paper's pipeline: Using MiXCR, which included quality filtering and error correction, TCR reads were aligned to human V, D, J and C references and then assembled into CDR3 clonotypes. The tcR package in R was used to analyze clonotype counts and gene usage diversity. Raw mapping reads were checked after the RNA-seq reads had been mapped by STAR aligner version 2.5.3a onto the human GRCh37 genome. To test how sequencing depth affected the clonotypes detected, IR-seq fastq files were randomly downsampled with Seqtk 1.3. TCRdb trimmed public reads at Q25 via fastp, called clones via MiXCR and kept in-frame beta chains. Every CDR3 protein is listed once, alongside the most common genes and DNA of its rows. TCRdb, rather than the study authors, made the V and J calls. In this sample the table shows about 38,000 distinct CDR3 sequences, approximately 14% of which occur a single time. The ten largest clones take up about 26% of the sample.

Ends trimmed: V by 4 bases, J by 5 bases; bases unmatched to a gene: 6. Based on the germline V gene, the CDR1 and CDR2 sequences are SGHRS and YFSETQ. The CDR3 numbers 15 residues from cysteine through phenylalanine. The DNA shown is the 45-base CDR3, in frame from base 1. The V gene is TRBV5-1 and the J gene is TRBJ1-5, with TRBD1 identical over 10 junction bases. Sample: a population of CD138-negative cells sorted from bone marrow. The cell subset or site label of this sample denotes: bone marrow mononuclear cells depleted of CD138+ plasma/myeloma cells by negative magnetic selection. The TCR was taken from a donor aged 40 or older with multiple myeloma. In nucleotide form, the sequence is TGCGCCAGCAGCACGGGACAGGGGAGCGATCAGCCCCAGCATTTT. This yields the protein CASSTGQGSDQPQHF.